What follows describes a single TCR beta chain. Its specificity is not known. This CDR3 is 15 amino acids long. V was pared by 4 bases and J by 0 bases, with 5 bases of the junction left unmatched. Germline V gene sequence: CDR1 LNHDA, CDR2 SQIVND (reference sequence). Generated by immunoSEQ multiplex PCR, the TCRdb table keeps only in-frame clones and is missing some. The sample contains roughly 65,000 clones, roughly 90% of which appear only once. This sample is drawn from a study of T cell responses to AZD1222 COVID-19 vaccine. Whole-study results and caveats: Spike-specific TCR breadth and depth grew following two AZD1222 doses. After the peak T cell response, and only then, were repertoires sampled.

The sequence came from an adult in good health. The chain carries TRBV19 and TRBJ1-1; 7 positions agree with TRBD1. This specimen was peripheral blood, taken on day 0 of AZD1222 vaccination. CDR3 protein: CASSTSTGMNTEAFF. DNA for the CDR3: TGTGCCAGTAGTACCTCGACAGGGATGAACACTGAAGCTTTCTTT. Looking up the rest from reference TRBV19 and TRBJ1-1 gives the full variable domain: DGGITQSPKYLFRKEGQNVTLSCEQNLNHDAMYWYRQDPGQGLRLIYYSQIVNDFQKGDIAEGYSVSREKKESFPLTVTSAQKNPTAFYLCASSTSTGMNTEAFFGQGTRLTVV.